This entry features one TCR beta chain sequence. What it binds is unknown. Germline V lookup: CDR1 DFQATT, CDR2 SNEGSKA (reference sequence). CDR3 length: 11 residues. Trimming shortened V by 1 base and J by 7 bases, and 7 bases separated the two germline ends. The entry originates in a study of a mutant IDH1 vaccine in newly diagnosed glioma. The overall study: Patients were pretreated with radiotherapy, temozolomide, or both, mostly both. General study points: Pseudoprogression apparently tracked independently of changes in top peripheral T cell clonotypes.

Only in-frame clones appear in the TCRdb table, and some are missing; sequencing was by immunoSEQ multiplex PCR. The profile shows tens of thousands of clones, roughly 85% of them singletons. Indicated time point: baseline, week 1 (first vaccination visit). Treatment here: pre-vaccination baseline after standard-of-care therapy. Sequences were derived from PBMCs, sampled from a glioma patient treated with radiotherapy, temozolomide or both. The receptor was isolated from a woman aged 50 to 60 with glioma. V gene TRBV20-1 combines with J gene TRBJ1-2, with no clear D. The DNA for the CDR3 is TGCAGTGCTAGAGTAGGGATTGGCTACACCTTC. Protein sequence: CSARVGIGYTF.